This entry lists 31 T cell receptor beta chains sequenced from one sample in a study of blood T cell repertoires in COVID-19. Produced via immunoSEQ multiplex PCR; TCRdb's table is partial and in-frame only. The sample shows over 250,000 clones, 75% to 95% of them seen only once. The sequencing input was peripheral blood. The receptors here all came from a person under 35 with COVID-19, enrolled during active disease.

This sequence joins TRBV6-5 and TRBJ2-1, with D possibly matching TRBD2 (6 bases). The ends were cut back, 2 bases at V and 10 bases at J, with 12 bases in the middle. This CDR3 spans 13 amino acids. Germline lookup yields CDR1 MNHEY and CDR2 SVGAGI. This CDR3 reads CASSYRRAGEQFF. The CDR3 DNA is TGTGCCAGCAGTTACCGGAGGGCCGGGGAGCAGTTCTTC.

The chain combines TRBV12-3 or TRBV12-4 with TRBJ1-3, with no clear D. The CDR3 spans 13 residues. V was shortened by 4 bases and J by 2 bases, with 6 bases between the two germline ends. In nucleotides, the CDR3 is TGTGCCAGCAGTTCAGTAACTGGAAACACCATATATTTT. This codes for CASSSVTGNTIYF.

A few counts support this clone. The chain has TRBV6-6 and TRBJ2-1; TRBD1 matches 9 bases. From germline, CDR1 is MNHNY and CDR2 SVGAGI (reference sequence). The V and J ends lost 6 bases and 5 bases, in that order; junction bases with no gene match: 11. The CDR3 runs to 16 residues. The CDR3 DNA reads TGTGCCAGCAGAAGGGGGGGGACAGGGTCCAACAATGAGCAGTTCTTC. This translates into CASRRGGTGSNNEQFF.

The chain joins TRBV21-1 to TRBJ1-1; no check of the table's D call, TRBD1, against the DNA was made. TRBV21-1 is a listed pseudogene. The CDR3 is 13 amino acids. The CDR3 DNA is TGTGCCAGCAGGACAGGGGATATCACTGAAGCTTTCTTT. Translation: CASRTGDITEAFF.

The chain recombines TRBV9 with TRBJ2-1; TRBD2 agrees at 14 bases. The CDR3 spans 20 residues. The V and J ends lost 4 bases and 7 bases, in that order; junction bases with no gene match: 19. Germline CDR1 reads SGDLS; CDR2 reads YYNGEE. The chain's CDR3 is CASSSPFIRGTSGSMNEQFF. The DNA for the CDR3 is TGTGCCAGCAGCTCCCCGTTCATCAGGGGGACTAGCGGGAGTATGAATGAGCAGTTCTTC.

The J gene is TRBJ2-7, the V gene TRBV5-1; D perhaps matches TRBD1 (6 bases). Germline CDR1 SGHRS, CDR2 YFSETQ. This CDR3 region has 15 residues. Trimming stripped 4 bases from V and 2 bases from J, with 16 bases between. This CDR3 reads CASSNGQILTYEQYF. CDR3 DNA: TGCGCCAGCAGCAACGGACAGATTCTTACCTACGAGCAGTACTTC.

This clone was recorded only once. This sequence joins TRBV5-8 and TRBJ2-7; TRBD1 aligns across 7 bases. With 4 bases clipped from V and 6 bases from J, the junction kept 10 bases outside the gene matches. The CDR3 loop spans 14 amino acids. Germline V lookup: CDR1 SGHTS, CDR2 YDEGEE. The CDR3 nucleotides are TGTGCCAGCAGCACAGCAGACAGGGACGGCGAGCAGTACTTC. Translated: CASSTADRDGEQYF.

The rearrangement links TRBV25-1 to TRBJ1-1; no definite D call. Germline V lookup: CDR1 MGHDK, CDR2 SYGVNS. CDR3 length: 14 amino acids. V was clipped by 3 bases and J by 1 base, with 9 bases between them. The CDR3 region is CASSEPTENTEAFF. In DNA form, the CDR3 reads TGTGCCAGCAGTGAGCCCACAGAGAACACTGAAGCTTTCTTT.

The V and J genes are TRBV3-1 (or the pseudogene TRBV3-2) and TRBJ2-3; D unresolved. The CDR3 totals 15 residues. Deletions cut 1 base from V and 9 bases from J, with 17 bases between. Germline CDR1 LGHDT, CDR2 YNNKEL (reference sequence). CDR3 sequence (DNA): TGTGCCAGCAGCCAAGGGCGCGTGGGCCTTAACACGCAGTATTTT. Protein sequence: CASSQGRVGLNTQYF.

The chain uses TRBV2 and TRBJ2-1, with 8 positions matching TRBD1. The CDR3 runs to 13 residues. Germline V CDR1 and CDR2: SNHLY, FYNNEI. The V gene end was trimmed by 8 bases and the J gene end by 7 bases; junction bases not matched to a gene: 7. The CDR3 nucleotides are TGTGCCAGCCGTCAGGGGGCAACGAATGAGCAGTTCTTC. Its protein is CASRQGATNEQFF.

J is TRBJ1-2 and V is TRBV3-1 (or the pseudogene TRBV3-2), with 7 nucleotides matching TRBD1. V was clipped by 6 bases and J by 2 bases; unmatched bases: 12. This CDR3 contains 16 residues. From germline, CDR1 is LGHDT and CDR2 YNNKEL (reference sequence). The CDR3 region has the DNA TGTGCCAGCAGTCGGTTCCGGGACAGATTAAACTATGGCTACACCTTC. It yields the protein CASSRFRDRLNYGYTF.

Note on this clone: At the DNA level, this CDR3 is encoded by other sequences in the same sample as well. The chain uses TRBV18 and TRBJ2-5, with a tentative D call TRBD2 (5 bases). CDR1 and CDR2 (germline): KGHSH, LQKENI. CDR3 length: 13 amino acids. V lost 6 bases to trimming and J lost 1 base, with 9 bases between them. CDR3 bases: TGTGCCAGCTCCCCGGGAAGCCAAGAGACCCAGTACTTC. Protein sequence: CASSPGSQETQYF.

V is TRBV5-1 and J is TRBJ2-1, with 11 nucleotides matching TRBD2. CDR1 and CDR2 (germline): SGHRS, YFSETQ. The trim removed 2 bases at V and 0 bases at J, leaving 4 bases unmatched. The CDR3 runs 17 residues. The CDR3: CASSFRLAGSSYNEQFF. In DNA, the CDR3 is TGCGCCAGCAGCTTCAGACTAGCGGGGAGCTCCTACAATGAGCAGTTCTTC.

This clone was observed once. The V gene is TRBV5-4, the J gene TRBJ1-4, with TRBD1 matching over 9 bases. Germline V gene sequence: CDR1 SGHNT, CDR2 YYREEE (reference sequence). The CDR3 is made up of 16 amino acids. V lost 3 bases to trimming and J lost 3 bases; unmatched junction nucleotides: 6. For the CDR3, the DNA is TGTGCCAGCAGCTCGGACCGGGACAGGGCTAATGAAAAACTGTTTTTT. Its translation: CASSSDRDRANEKLFF.

This sequence joins TRBV9 and TRBJ2-1, with D possibly TRBD2 on 6 matching bases. The V gene lost 3 bases and the J gene lost 3 bases, with 13 bases spanning the gap. Germline V gives CDR1 SGDLS, CDR2 YYNGEE. This CDR3 comprises 15 residues. The chain's CDR3 is CASSGPGLSYNEQFF. CDR3 coding DNA: TGTGCCAGCAGCGGACCGGGACTCAGCTACAATGAGCAGTTCTTC.

This chain links TRBV6-1 with TRBJ1-1, with D hard to call. Trimming shortened V by 1 base and J by 7 bases, and 7 bases separated the two germline ends. CDR1 is MNHNS, CDR2 SASEGT, per germline. The CDR3 totals 12 residues. CDR3 in DNA: TGTGCCAGCAGTGAAGTAGGACTTGAAGCTTTCTTT. Protein: CASSEVGLEAFF.

The chain links TRBV3-1 (or the pseudogene TRBV3-2) to TRBJ1-2, with a tentative D call TRBD1 (6 bases). The CDR3 runs to 16 residues. The V and J ends lost 3 bases and 4 bases respectively, with 18 bases between them. The germline V gene has CDR1 LGHDT and CDR2 YNNKEL (reference sequence). The CDR3 here is CASSQLGGGHRYGYTF. The CDR3 nucleotides are TGTGCCAGCAGCCAGTTGGGGGGGGGACACCGCTATGGCTACACCTTC.

The V gene is TRBV5-1, the J gene TRBJ2-7; perhaps TRBD1 as D (7 bases). This CDR3 has 15 residues. Trimming cost V 0 bases and J 1 base, with 11 bases left between them. CDR1 and CDR2 from the germline V gene are SGHRS and YFSETQ. The DNA for the CDR3 is TGCGCCAGCAGCTTGGGGCAGGGGGGTTCCTACGAGCAGTACTTC. This codes for CASSLGQGGSYEQYF.

The chain has TRBV10-3 and TRBJ2-5, with TRBD1 identical over 7 bases. With V trimmed by 3 bases and J by 4 bases, 2 bases remained unmatched. The V gene's germline CDR1 is ENHRY and CDR2 SYGVKD. The CDR3 totals 13 residues. This CDR3 is CAISDYRGETQYF. The CDR3 coding sequence is TGTGCCATCAGTGACTACAGGGGAGAGACCCAGTACTTC.

The chain couples TRBV9 to TRBJ1-6, with 7 bases matching TRBD1. CDR1 is SGDLS and CDR2 is YYNGEE in the germline V gene. This CDR3 has 14 residues. The V gene end was trimmed by 3 bases and the J gene end by 5 bases; junction bases not matched to a gene: 2. The CDR3 here is CASSAGTDNSPLHF. The CDR3 DNA follows: TGTGCCAGCAGCGCCGGGACAGATAATTCACCCCTCCACTTT. Variable domain in full (rest from reference TRBV9 and TRBJ1-6): DSGVTQTPKHLITATGQRVTLRCSPRSGDLSVYWYQQSLDQGLQFLIQYYNGEERAKGNILERFSAQQFPDLHSELNLSSLELGDSALYFCASSAGTDNSPLHFGNGTRLTVT.

This clone has more than one count but fewer than ten. J is TRBJ2-1 and V is TRBV24-1, with 7 positions matching TRBD2. V shed 4 bases and J 4 bases; nucleotides not matched to a gene: 6. Germline V lookup: CDR1 KGHDR, CDR2 SFDVKD. This CDR3 comprises 15 residues. The CDR3 nucleotides are TGTGCCACCAGTGAGGAAGCGGGACTATACAATGAGCAGTTCTTC. Protein product: CATSEEAGLYNEQFF.

The V gene is TRBV5-1, the J gene TRBJ2-5; D ambiguous. The V gene lost 4 bases and the J gene lost 1 base, with 14 bases spanning the gap. The CDR3 extends over 15 amino acids. The germline gives CDR1 SGHRS, CDR2 YFSETQ. CDR3 loop: CASSPRSYPQETQYF. Here the CDR3 DNA reads TGCGCCAGCAGCCCTAGGAGTTACCCCCAAGAGACCCAGTACTTC.

The rearrangement uses TRBV7-8 and TRBJ2-5, with 9 nucleotides matching TRBD2. The germline gives CDR1 SGHVS, CDR2 FQNEAQ. The CDR3 runs to 16 residues. V lost 1 base, J lost 5 bases, and 8 bases stayed unmatched. CDR3 sequence reads: CASSLGVAGVSETQYF. CDR3 sequence (DNA): TGTGCCAGCAGCTTAGGCGTAGCGGGAGTCTCGGAGACCCAGTACTTC. Based on the CDR3 plus reference TRBV7-8 and TRBJ2-5, the full variable domain is GAGVSQSPRYKVAKRGQDVALRCDPISGHVSLFWYQQALGQGPEFLTYFQNEAQLDKSGLPSDRFFAERPEGSVSTLKIQRTQQEDSAVYLCASSLGVAGVSETQYFGPGTRLLVL.

CDR3 coding DNA: TGTGCCACCAGTGAGCGGACTACCTACTTTGGCAATGAGCAGTTCTTC. This gives the protein CATSERTTYFGNEQFF. The V call is TRBV24-1, the J call TRBJ2-1, with a possible D match to TRBD2 (6 bases). This CDR3 comprises 16 residues. Per the germline V gene, CDR1 is KGHDR and CDR2 is SFDVKD. The V end was cut by 4 bases, the J end by 6 bases, with 18 bases between.

V gene TRBV5-1 combines with J gene TRBJ2-5, with D unresolved. Germline V gene data show CDR1 as SGHRS and CDR2 as YFSETQ. This CDR3 has 14 residues. V was shortened by 0 bases and J by 5 bases, with 11 bases between the two germline ends. The CDR3 DNA follows: TGCGCCAGCAGCTTGGTTGTGGCCCCCGAGACCCAGTACTTC. This translates into CASSLVVAPETQYF. Complete variable domain (other parts from reference TRBV5-1 and TRBJ2-5): KAGVTQTPRYLIKTRGQQVTLSCSPISGHRSVSWYQQTPGQGLQFLFEYFSETQRNKGNFPGRFSGRQFSNSRSEMNVSTLELGDSALYLCASSLVVAPETQYFGPGTRLLVL.

The chain carries TRBV29-1 and TRBJ2-2; TRBD2 is a possible D gene (6 bases). Germline CDR1 SQVTM, CDR2 ANQGSEA. CDR3 length: 14 amino acids. Trimming left V 2 bases short and J 4 bases short, with 11 bases between. CDR3 DNA sequence: TGCAGCGTTGAATTTAGGGAGGTCACCGGGGAGCTGTTTTTT. Translating it yields CSVEFREVTGELFF.

This chain links TRBV9 with TRBJ2-2, with D hard to call. Germline V CDR1 and CDR2: SGDLS, YYNGEE. The CDR3 runs to 13 residues. Deletions cut 2 bases from V and 6 bases from J, with 8 bases between. CDR3 nucleotide sequence: TGTGCCAGCAGCGTCCTGTCCTCCGGGGAGCTGTTTTTT. Protein product: CASSVLSSGELFF.

The gene calls are TRBV6-2 or TRBV6-3 and TRBJ2-7, with TRBD1 as a possible D gene (5 bases). Trimming took off 5 bases at V and 3 bases at J, with 14 bases between the two ends. In germline, CDR1 is MNHEY, CDR2 SVGEGT. The CDR3 runs 14 residues. CDR3 coding DNA: TGTGCCAGCAGTCTCTTGTCCCAGGGCTACGAGCAGTACTTC. Amino acid sequence: CASSLLSQGYEQYF.

This chain uses TRBV10-3 with TRBJ2-7; D remains ambiguous. CDR1 and CDR2 (germline): ENHRY, SYGVKD. There are 12 residues in the CDR3. V lost 6 bases and J 2 bases, leaving 8 bases between the germline ends. The CDR3 DNA reads TGTGCCATCAGCCCCGGAGCCTACGAGCAGTACTTC. Its translation: CAISPGAYEQYF.

The chain has TRBV28 and TRBJ1-2; no reliable D call. Germline V lookup: CDR1 MDHEN, CDR2 SYDVKM. The CDR3 covers 12 residues. Trimming stripped 2 bases from V and 4 bases from J, with 5 bases between. The CDR3: CASSLHFYGYTF. The CDR3 DNA sequence: TGTGCCAGCAGTTTACACTTCTATGGCTACACCTTC.

The chain couples TRBV7-6 to TRBJ2-5, with D perhaps TRBD1 (5 bases). The CDR3 runs 17 residues. CDR1 and CDR2 from the germline V gene are SGHVS and FNYEAQ. V dropped 1 base and J dropped 5 bases, with 20 bases sitting between them. Written as DNA, the CDR3 is TGTGCCAGCAGCTTAGATCGGCAGGGCCCTATGGGGGAGACCCAGTACTTC. Its translation is CASSLDRQGPMGETQYF.